The table lists the clone carrying this T cell receptor (beta chain) with a few counts. This sample is drawn from a study of cytomegalovirus exposure and HLA in healthy donors. The PCR used 60 Vbeta and 13 Jbeta primers. Clones were read by immunoSEQ multiplex PCR, and TCRdb kept only the in-frame ones, dropping some. The sample records fewer than 150,000 clones, over 65% being singletons. After removal of 0 bases from V and 6 bases from J, the junction contained 5 bases not matched to a gene. Looked up from germline, CDR1 is MGHRA and CDR2 is YSYEKL. The CDR3 has 16 amino acids. V gene TRBV4-1 combines with J gene TRBJ2-1; 10 nucleotides line up with TRBD1. The sequencing sample was made of PBMCs. This TCR derives from a woman in her thirties in good health and CMV-seronegative. The CDR3 is CASSQEPGQGFNEQFF. The CDR3 DNA reads as TGCGCCAGCAGCCAAGAGCCGGGACAGGGGTTCAATGAGCAGTTCTTC.